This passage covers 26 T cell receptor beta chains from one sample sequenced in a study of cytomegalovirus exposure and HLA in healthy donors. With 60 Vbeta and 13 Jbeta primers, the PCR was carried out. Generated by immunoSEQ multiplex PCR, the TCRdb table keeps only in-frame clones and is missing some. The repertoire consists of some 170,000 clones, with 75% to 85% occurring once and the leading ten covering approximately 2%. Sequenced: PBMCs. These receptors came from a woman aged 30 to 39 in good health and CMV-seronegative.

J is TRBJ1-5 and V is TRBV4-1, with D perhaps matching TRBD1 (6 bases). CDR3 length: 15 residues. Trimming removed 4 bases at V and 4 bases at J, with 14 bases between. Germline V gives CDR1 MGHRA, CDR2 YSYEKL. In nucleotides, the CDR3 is TGCGCCAGCAGCCTCCGAGGGGGTGGGAATCAGCCCCAGCATTTT. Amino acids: CASSLRGGGNQPQHF.

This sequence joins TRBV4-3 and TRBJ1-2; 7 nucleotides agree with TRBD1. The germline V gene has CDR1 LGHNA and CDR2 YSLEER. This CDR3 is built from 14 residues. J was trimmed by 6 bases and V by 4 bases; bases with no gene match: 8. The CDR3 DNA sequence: TGCGCCAGCAGCCTCTCCGCGACAGGGAATGGCTACACCTTC. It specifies CASSLSATGNGYTF.

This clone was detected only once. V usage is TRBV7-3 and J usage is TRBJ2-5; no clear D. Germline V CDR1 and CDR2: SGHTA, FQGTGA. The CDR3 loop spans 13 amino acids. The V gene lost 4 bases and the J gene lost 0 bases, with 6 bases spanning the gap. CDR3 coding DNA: TGTGCCAGCAGCTCCCAGTACCAAGAGACCCAGTACTTC. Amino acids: CASSSQYQETQYF.

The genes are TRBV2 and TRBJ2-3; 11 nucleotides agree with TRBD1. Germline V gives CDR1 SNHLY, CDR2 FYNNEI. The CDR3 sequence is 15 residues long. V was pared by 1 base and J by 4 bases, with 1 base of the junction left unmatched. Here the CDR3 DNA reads TGTGCCAGCAGTGAAGGGACAGGGGGCCCAGATACGCAGTATTTT. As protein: CASSEGTGGPDTQYF.

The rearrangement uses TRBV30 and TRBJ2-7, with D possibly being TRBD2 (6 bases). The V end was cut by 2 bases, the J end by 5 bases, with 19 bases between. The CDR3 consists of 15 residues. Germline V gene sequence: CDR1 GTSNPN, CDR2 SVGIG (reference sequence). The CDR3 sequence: CAWSTSRLVRDEQYF. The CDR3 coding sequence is TGTGCCTGGAGTACTTCGAGACTAGTCCGGGACGAGCAGTACTTC.

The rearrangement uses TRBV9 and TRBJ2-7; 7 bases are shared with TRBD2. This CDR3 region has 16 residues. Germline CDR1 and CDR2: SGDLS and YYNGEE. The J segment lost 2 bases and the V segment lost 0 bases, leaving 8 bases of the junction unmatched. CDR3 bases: TGTGCCAGCAGCGTAGCTCCGGCGGGGGTCACCTACGAGCAGTACTTC. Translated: CASSVAPAGVTYEQYF.

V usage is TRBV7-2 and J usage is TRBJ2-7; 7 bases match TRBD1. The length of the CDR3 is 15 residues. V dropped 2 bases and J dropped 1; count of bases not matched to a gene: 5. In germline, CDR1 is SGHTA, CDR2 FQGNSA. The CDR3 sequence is CASSLFQGDSYEQYF. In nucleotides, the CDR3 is TGTGCCAGCAGCTTATTCCAGGGGGATTCCTACGAGCAGTACTTC.

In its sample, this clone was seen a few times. The CDR3 DNA is TGTGCCAGCAGTGAAGCGTGGCAAGTGGATTCACCCCTCCACTTT. It translates to CASSEAWQVDSPLHF. The chain couples TRBV6-1 to TRBJ1-6; unclear D gene. CDR1 is MNHNS and CDR2 is SASEGT in the germline V gene. The CDR3 loop spans 15 amino acids. V lost 0 bases, J lost 8 bases, and 11 bases lay in between.

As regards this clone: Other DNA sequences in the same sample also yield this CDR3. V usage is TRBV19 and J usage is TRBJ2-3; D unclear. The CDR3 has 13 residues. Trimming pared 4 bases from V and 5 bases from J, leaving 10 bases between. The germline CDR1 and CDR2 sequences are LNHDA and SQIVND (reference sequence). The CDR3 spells CASSRPAGDTQYF. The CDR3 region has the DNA TGTGCCAGTAGTAGGCCCGCAGGAGATACGCAGTATTTT.

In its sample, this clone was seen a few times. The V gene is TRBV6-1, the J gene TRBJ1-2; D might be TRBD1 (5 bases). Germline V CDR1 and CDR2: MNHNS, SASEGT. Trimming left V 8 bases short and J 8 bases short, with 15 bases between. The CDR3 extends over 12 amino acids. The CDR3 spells CASGSGRRGYTF. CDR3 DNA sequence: TGTGCCAGCGGGTCAGGGCGTAGAGGCTACACCTTC.

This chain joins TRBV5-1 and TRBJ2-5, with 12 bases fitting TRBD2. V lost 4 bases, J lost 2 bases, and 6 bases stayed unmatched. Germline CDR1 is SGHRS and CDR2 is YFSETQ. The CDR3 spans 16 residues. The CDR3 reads CASSRGGTSGQETQYF. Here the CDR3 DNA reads TGCGCCAGCAGCCGCGGGGGGACTAGCGGGCAAGAGACCCAGTACTTC. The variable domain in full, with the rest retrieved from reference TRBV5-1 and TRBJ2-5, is KAGVTQTPRYLIKTRGQQVTLSCSPISGHRSVSWYQQTPGQGLQFLFEYFSETQRNKGNFPGRFSGRQFSNSRSEMNVSTLELGDSALYLCASSRGGTSGQETQYFGPGTRLLVL.

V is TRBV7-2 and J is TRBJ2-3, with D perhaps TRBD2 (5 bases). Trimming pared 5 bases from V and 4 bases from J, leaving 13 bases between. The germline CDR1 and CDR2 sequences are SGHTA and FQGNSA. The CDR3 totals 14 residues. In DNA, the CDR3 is TGTGCCAGCAGCCCGCGGGCCCCACCAGATACGCAGTATTTT. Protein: CASSPRAPPDTQYF.

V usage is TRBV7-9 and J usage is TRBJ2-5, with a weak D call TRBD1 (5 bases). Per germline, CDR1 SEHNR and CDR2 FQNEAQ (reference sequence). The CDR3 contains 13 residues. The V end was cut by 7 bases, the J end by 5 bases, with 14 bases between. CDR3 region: CASTSQGWETQYF. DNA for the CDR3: TGTGCCAGCACCTCCCAGGGTTGGGAGACCCAGTACTTC.

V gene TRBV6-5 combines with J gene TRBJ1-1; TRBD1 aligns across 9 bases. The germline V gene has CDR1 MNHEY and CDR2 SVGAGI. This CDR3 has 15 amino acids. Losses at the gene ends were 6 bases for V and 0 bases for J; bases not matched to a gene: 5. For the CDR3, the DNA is TGTGCCAGCAGACAGGGGGCTGCGCTGAACACTGAAGCTTTCTTT. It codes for CASRQGAALNTEAFF.

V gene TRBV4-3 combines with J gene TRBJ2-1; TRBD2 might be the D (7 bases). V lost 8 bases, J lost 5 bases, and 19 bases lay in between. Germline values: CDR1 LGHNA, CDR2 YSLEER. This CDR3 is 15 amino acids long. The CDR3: CASRGEGGPDNEQFF. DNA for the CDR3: TGCGCCAGCCGGGGGGAGGGGGGGCCTGACAATGAGCAGTTCTTC.

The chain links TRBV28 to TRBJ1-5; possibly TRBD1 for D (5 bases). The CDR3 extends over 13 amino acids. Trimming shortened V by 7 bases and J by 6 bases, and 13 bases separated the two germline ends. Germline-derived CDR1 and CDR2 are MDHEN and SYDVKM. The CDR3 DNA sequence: TGTGCCAGCAAAATACAGGCGGCTCAGCCCCAGCATTTT. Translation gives CASKIQAAQPQHF.

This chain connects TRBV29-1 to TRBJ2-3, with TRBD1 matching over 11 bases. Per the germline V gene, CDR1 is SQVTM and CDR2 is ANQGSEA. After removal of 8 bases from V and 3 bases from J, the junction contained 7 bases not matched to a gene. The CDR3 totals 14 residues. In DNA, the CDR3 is TGCAGCTCCTGGACAGGGGGCAGGACAGATACGCAGTATTTT. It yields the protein CSSWTGGRTDTQYF.

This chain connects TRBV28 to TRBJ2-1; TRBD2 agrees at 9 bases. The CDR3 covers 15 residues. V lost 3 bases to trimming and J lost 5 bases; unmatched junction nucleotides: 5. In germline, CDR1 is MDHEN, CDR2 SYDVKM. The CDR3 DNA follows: TGTGCCAGCAGTTTGAGGACTAGCGCGAACAATGAGCAGTTCTTC. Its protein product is CASSLRTSANNEQFF. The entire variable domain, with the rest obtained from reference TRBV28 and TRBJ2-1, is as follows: DVKVTQSSRYLVKRTGEKVFLECVQDMDHENMFWYRQDPGLGLRLIYFSYDVKMKEKGDIPEGYSVSREKKERFSLILESASTNQTSMYLCASSLRTSANNEQFFGPGTRLTVL.

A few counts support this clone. The CDR3 loop is CASSVVGELGDSQYF. In DNA form, the CDR3 reads TGTGCCAGCAGCGTAGTCGGCGAGTTAGGTGACAGTCAGTACTTC. The chain is built from TRBV9 and TRBJ2-4, with a possible D match to TRBD1 (5 bases). The length of the CDR3 is 15 residues. The germline V gene has CDR1 SGDLS and CDR2 YYNGEE. The ends were cut back, 0 bases at V and 12 bases at J, with 19 bases in the middle.

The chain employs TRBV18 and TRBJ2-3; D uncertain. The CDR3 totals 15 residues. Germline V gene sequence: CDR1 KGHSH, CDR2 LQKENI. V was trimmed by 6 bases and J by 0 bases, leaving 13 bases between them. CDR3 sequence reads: CASSQTASSTDTQYF. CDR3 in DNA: TGTGCCAGCTCTCAAACAGCCTCTAGCACAGATACGCAGTATTTT.

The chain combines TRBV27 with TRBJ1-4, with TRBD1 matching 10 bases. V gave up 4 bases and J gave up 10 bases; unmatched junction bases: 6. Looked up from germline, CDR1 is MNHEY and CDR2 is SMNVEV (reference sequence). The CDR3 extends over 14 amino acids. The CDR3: CASSSQDRGAKLFF. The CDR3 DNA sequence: TGTGCCAGCAGTTCTCAGGACAGGGGGGCAAAACTGTTTTTT.

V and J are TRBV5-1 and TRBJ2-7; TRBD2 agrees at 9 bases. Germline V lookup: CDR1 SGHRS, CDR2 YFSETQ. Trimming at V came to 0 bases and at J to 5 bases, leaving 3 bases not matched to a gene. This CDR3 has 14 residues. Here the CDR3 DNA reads TGCGCCAGCAGCTTGGTGCAGCGGGGGGACGAGCAGTACTTC. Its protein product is CASSLVQRGDEQYF.

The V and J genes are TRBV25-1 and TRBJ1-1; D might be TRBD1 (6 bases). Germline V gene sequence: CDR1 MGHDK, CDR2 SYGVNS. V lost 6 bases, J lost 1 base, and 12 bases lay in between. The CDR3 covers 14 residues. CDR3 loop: CASRDGQKNTEAFF. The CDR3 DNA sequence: TGTGCCAGCAGAGACGGACAGAAGAACACTGAAGCTTTCTTT.

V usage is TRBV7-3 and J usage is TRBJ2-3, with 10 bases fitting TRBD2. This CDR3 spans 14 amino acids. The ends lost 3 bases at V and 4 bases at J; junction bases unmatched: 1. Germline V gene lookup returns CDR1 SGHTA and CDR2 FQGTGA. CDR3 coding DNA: TGTGCCAGCAGCTTGGGACTAGCGCCAGATACGCAGTATTTT. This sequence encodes CASSLGLAPDTQYF.

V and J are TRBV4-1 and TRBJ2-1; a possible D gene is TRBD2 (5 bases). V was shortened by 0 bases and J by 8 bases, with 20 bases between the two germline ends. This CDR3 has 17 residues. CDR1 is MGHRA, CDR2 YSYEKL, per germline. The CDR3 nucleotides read TGCGCCAGCAGCCAAGACCAGGTGGGGTTAGCGACCGATGAGCAGTTCTTC. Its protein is CASSQDQVGLATDEQFF.

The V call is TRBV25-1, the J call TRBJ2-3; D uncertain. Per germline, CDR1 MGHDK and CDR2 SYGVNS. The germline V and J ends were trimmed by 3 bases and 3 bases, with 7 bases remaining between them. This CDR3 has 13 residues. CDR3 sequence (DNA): TGTGCCAGCAGTGACACATATACAGATACGCAGTATTTT. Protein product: CASSDTYTDTQYF.